This T cell receptor (beta chain) was identified during a study of cytomegalovirus exposure and HLA in healthy donors. The CDR3 is 15 residues long. The germline V gene encodes CDR1 SGDLS and CDR2 YYNGEE. The V gene lost 0 bases and the J gene lost 6 bases, with 13 bases spanning the gap. The study's findings and limits: Within the data, a cluster of highly shared sequence variants was likely a sequencing artifact. With high specificity and sensitivity, the classifier reportedly diagnosed cytomegalovirus status. TCR beta sequences reportedly predicted most subjects' HLA-A and HLA-B alleles accurately.

The PCR made use of 60 Vbeta and 13 Jbeta primers. Assay: immunoSEQ multiplex PCR; the TCRdb copy retains only in-frame clones and omits some. The listing contains some 110,000 clones. As to this clone: Its target is unknown.

This sequence joins TRBV9 and TRBJ2-1; D might be TRBD2 (7 bases). Sequenced: PBMCs. The source of this sequence is a man younger than 40 in good health and CMV-seronegative. This chain's CDR3 is CASSVGGGRGNEQFF. In DNA, the CDR3 is TGTGCCAGCAGCGTAGGGGGGGGCCGGGGCAATGAGCAGTTCTTC.